These 13 T cell receptor beta chains came from one sample sequenced in a study of CD8 T cells in Susac syndrome. When the RNA was reverse transcribed, random hexamers were used with an input of about 0.5 to 1 ug. TCRdb reanalysed the immunoSEQ multiplex PCR reads using MiXCR and keeps one entry per CDR3 protein. Among about 250,000 distinct CDR3 sequences listed, approximately 92% were seen once. Sequencing input: CD4+ T cells from PBMCs. These receptors came from a human donor with multiple sclerosis.

The V call is TRBV9, the J call TRBJ2-2, with TRBD2 identical over 8 bases. V lost 0 bases to trimming and J lost 5 bases; unmatched junction nucleotides: 6. The CDR3 has 16 amino acids. CDR1 and CDR2 (germline): SGDLS, YYNGEE. The CDR3, as DNA: TGTGCCAGCAGCGTAGCCCCGGGGGGGGGAACCGGGGAGCTGTTTTTT. It translates to CASSVAPGGGTGELFF.

This rearrangement joins TRBV5-1 to TRBJ2-3; 8 bases agree with TRBD2. With V trimmed by 4 bases and J by 1 base, 14 bases remained unmatched. This CDR3 has 18 amino acids. Germline V CDR1 and CDR2: SGHRS, YFSETQ. The CDR3 DNA is TGCGCCAGCAGCCAACCGCCCCTGGGAGCGGGGGGCACAGATACGCAGTATTTT. It is translated as CASSQPPLGAGGTDTQYF.

The rearrangement joins TRBV30 to TRBJ1-2; unclear D gene. Germline values: CDR1 GTSNPN, CDR2 SVGIG (reference sequence). The ends were cut back, 2 bases at V and 8 bases at J, with 12 bases in the middle. This CDR3 contains 12 residues. CDR3 coding DNA: TGTGCCTGGAGTATTAACGCCCCAGGCTACACCTTC. Translated, it gives CAWSINAPGYTF.

This clonotype has just one count. The genes are TRBV2 and TRBJ2-7; 7 bases map to TRBD2. The CDR3 length is 14 residues. Germline V lookup: CDR1 SNHLY, CDR2 FYNNEI. The CDR3 DNA follows: TGTGCCAGCAGTGAAGAGCTCGGGGGAGGGGAGCTGTACGTC. Amino acid sequence: CASSEELGGGELYV.

The rearrangement joins TRBV7-3 to TRBJ1-1; possible D gene TRBD1, 6 bases. The V end lost 5 bases, the J end lost 0 bases, and 16 bases lay between the germline ends. This CDR3 spans 16 amino acids. The germline V gene has CDR1 SGHTA and CDR2 FQGTGA. The CDR3 sequence is CASSPGALIMNTEAFF. As DNA, the CDR3 is TGTGCCAGCAGCCCGGGGGCCCTAATTATGAACACTGAAGCTTTCTTT.

V gene TRBV19 combines with J gene TRBJ2-2, with 9 bases lining up with TRBD2. Trimming cost V 3 bases and J 0 bases; bases outside gene matches: 2. The CDR3 runs 16 residues. Germline CDR1 and CDR2: LNHDA and SQIVND (reference sequence). As DNA, the CDR3 is TGTGCCAGTAGTATTCCTAGCGGGGCGAACACCGGGGAGCTGTTTTTT. The encoded protein is CASSIPSGANTGELFF. Supplemented by reference TRBV19 and TRBJ2-2, the full variable domain reads DGGITQSPKYLFRKEGQNVTLSCEQNLNHDAMYWYRQDPGQGLRLIYYSQIVNDFQKGDIAEGYSVSREKKESFPLTVTSAQKNPTAFYLCASSIPSGANTGELFFGEGSRLTVL.

The chain employs TRBV13 and TRBJ2-5; 10 bases agree with TRBD2. The CDR3 totals 17 residues. Germline CDR1 is PRHDT and CDR2 is FYEKMQ (reference sequence). J was trimmed by 1 base and V by 5 bases; bases with no gene match: 10. The chain's CDR3 is CASSPSWPSGSQETQYF. Here the CDR3 DNA reads TGTGCCAGCAGCCCCAGTTGGCCTAGCGGGAGCCAAGAGACCCAGTACTTC.

The chain recombines TRBV5-1 with TRBJ1-2; no firm D call. Looked up from germline, CDR1 is SGHRS and CDR2 is YFSETQ. The CDR3 length is 13 residues. The germline V and J ends were trimmed by 2 bases and 8 bases, with 13 bases remaining between them. CDR3 coding DNA: TGCGCCAGCAGCTTTAACGGGGAGGGAGGCTACACCTTC. Translating gives CASSFNGEGGYTF.

The genes are TRBV29-1 and TRBJ2-5; D may match TRBD1 or TRBD2 (6 bases each). The germline CDR1 and CDR2 sequences are SQVTM and ANQGSEA. This CDR3 spans 11 amino acids. Trimming removed 6 bases from V and 4 bases from J, with 9 bases in between. The CDR3 reads CSVKGGETQYF. The DNA for the CDR3 is TGCAGCGTGAAGGGGGGAGAGACCCAGTACTTC.

The chain couples TRBV24-1 to TRBJ2-7; D remains ambiguous. The germline V and J ends were trimmed by 2 bases and 0 bases, with 4 bases remaining between them. Looked up from germline, CDR1 is KGHDR and CDR2 is SFDVKD. The CDR3 sequence is 13 residues long. Here the CDR3 reads CATSDSSSYEQYF. The DNA of the CDR3 is TGTGCCACCAGTGATTCAAGCTCCTACGAGCAGTACTTC.

The chain employs TRBV10-3 and TRBJ2-2; 13 bases are shared with TRBD2. Trimming cost V 4 bases and J 3 bases; bases outside gene matches: 26. The CDR3 totals 24 residues. Germline lookup yields CDR1 ENHRY and CDR2 SYGVKD. The CDR3 reads CAISGSPAHPGTSGTLPYTGELFF. CDR3 DNA sequence: TGTGCCATCAGTGGGAGCCCAGCCCACCCCGGGACTAGCGGGACCCTGCCGTACACCGGGGAGCTGTTTTTT.

The genes are TRBV12-3 or TRBV12-4 and TRBJ2-3; D perhaps matches TRBD1 (8 bases). The CDR3 length is 20 residues. The V end lost 7 bases, the J end lost 1 base, and 30 bases lay between the germline ends. The CDR3: CASTRNRGGYGSRRTDTQYF. The CDR3 region has the DNA TGTGCCAGCACCCGAAACAGGGGGGGTTACGGATCGAGGCGCACAGATACGCAGTATTTT.

This sequence joins TRBV30 and TRBJ1-5; 8 bases agree with TRBD1. Losses at the gene ends were 1 base for V and 6 bases for J; bases not matched to a gene: 8. Germline assignment: CDR1 GTSNPN and CDR2 SVGIG (reference sequence). CDR3 length: 15 amino acids. This CDR3 reads CAWSETDREGQPQHF. The CDR3 DNA follows: TGTGCCTGGAGTGAGACGGACAGGGAAGGTCAGCCCCAGCATTTT.